This paragraph reports one TCR beta chain. Its antigen is not identified. TCRdb fed the 5' RACE reads into MiXCR, producing one record per CDR3 protein. The sample holds about 440,000 distinct CDR3 sequences, around 18% seen once. The CDR3 covers 16 residues. The germline V gene encodes CDR1 SGHAT and CDR2 FQNNGV. V trimming: 5 bases; J trimming: 6 bases; junction bases outside the gene matches: 13. This entry comes from a study of T-cell memory formation after mild COVID-19. Study conclusions and caveats: Memory from before infection featured some responding clones, which suggests cross-reactive memory joined.

The chain recombines TRBV11-2 with TRBJ2-1; TRBD1 matches at 7 bases. The clonotype originates from an adult woman who had mild COVID-19 (a few samples of this study predate the infection). Cell type and time point are not known. Sequencing used PBMCs or a T cell subset sorted from them (not recorded which). The CDR3 region has the DNA TGTGCCAGCAGCGTAGGGGGAAAGGGGGCAGGCAATGAGCAGTTCTTC. Protein product: CASSVGGKGAGNEQFF. Looking up the rest from reference TRBV11-2 and TRBJ2-1 gives the full variable domain: EAGVAQSPRYKIIEKRQSVAFWCNPISGHATLYWYQQILGQGPKLLIQFQNNGVVDDSQLPKDRFSAERLKGVDSTLKIQPAKLEDSAVYLCASSVGGKGAGNEQFFGPGTRLTVL.